Below, 31 T cell receptor beta chains from the same sample are listed, as sequenced in a study of blood T cell repertoires in COVID-19. TCRdb's copy holds only in-frame clones and misses some; the assay was immunoSEQ multiplex PCR. The sample gives 180,000 or so clones, roughly 76% of which show up once; 11% is in the top ten. Sequenced: peripheral blood. The receptor source for this set is a woman aged 40 to 50 with COVID-19, enrolled during active disease.

A word on this clone: Distinct nucleotide sequences in the sample also encode this CDR3. This sequence joins TRBV28 and TRBJ1-6; perhaps TRBD1 as D (6 bases). V lost 3 bases to trimming and J lost 8 bases, with 20 bases between them. The CDR3 is 17 amino acids. CDR1 and CDR2 (germline): MDHEN, SYDVKM. The CDR3 sequence: CASSFPQRGGPHSPLHF. DNA of the CDR3: TGTGCCAGCAGTTTCCCCCAAAGGGGGGGCCCTCATTCACCCCTCCACTTT.

This sequence joins TRBV29-1 and TRBJ1-1; D gene ambiguous. This CDR3 is built from 13 residues. The V end was cut by 2 bases, the J end by 0 bases, with 7 bases between. Germline-derived CDR1 and CDR2 are SQVTM and ANQGSEA. The CDR3 DNA follows: TGCAGCGTTGAACCGGAGATGAACACTGAAGCTTTCTTT. Protein sequence: CSVEPEMNTEAFF.

The rearrangement uses TRBV6-1 and TRBJ1-4; 7 positions match TRBD1. This CDR3 comprises 16 residues. The trim removed 3 bases at V and 0 bases at J, leaving 4 bases unmatched. In germline, CDR1 is MNHNS, CDR2 SASEGT. Here the CDR3 reads CASSDRQGATNEKLFF. In DNA form, the CDR3 reads TGTGCCAGCAGTGACAGACAGGGAGCAACTAATGAAAAACTGTTTTTT.

CDR3 DNA sequence: TGTGCCAGCAGCCCGGGGACTAGCCCCAATGAGCAGTTCTTC. Translation: CASSPGTSPNEQFF. This rearrangement joins TRBV7-3 to TRBJ2-1; TRBD2 matches 9 bases. The CDR3 sequence is 14 residues long. CDR1 is SGHTA, CDR2 FQGTGA, per germline. Trimming took 5 bases from V and 6 from J; bases not matched to a gene: 5.

The chain combines TRBV3-1 (or the pseudogene TRBV3-2) with TRBJ1-4, with 10 bases identical to TRBD1. V dropped 4 bases and J dropped 7; count of bases not matched to a gene: 6. Germline CDR1 reads LGHDT; CDR2 reads YNNKEL (reference sequence). The CDR3 has 15 amino acids. CDR3 sequence reads: CASSPWTGGFEKLFF. Here the CDR3 DNA reads TGTGCCAGCAGCCCTTGGACAGGGGGTTTTGAAAAACTGTTTTTT.

The gene calls are TRBV10-1 and TRBJ2-1, with 7 bases aligning to TRBD2. Germline loops: CDR1 WNHNN, CDR2 SYGVQD (reference sequence). The CDR3 totals 16 residues. The V segment lost 3 bases and the J segment 12 bases; nucleotides outside the gene matches: 17. CDR3 region: CASSDPSGGGGRWQFF. The CDR3 DNA sequence: TGCGCCAGCAGTGACCCTTCAGGCGGGGGAGGGAGGTGGCAGTTCTTC.

J is TRBJ1-1 and V is TRBV10-3; 7 nucleotides match TRBD1. This CDR3 has 14 residues. The germline gives CDR1 ENHRY, CDR2 SYGVKD. V lost 6 bases, J lost 0 bases, and 4 bases stayed unmatched. The CDR3 DNA is TGTGCCATCAGGGGACAGCAAATGAACACTGAAGCTTTCTTT. Translation: CAIRGQQMNTEAFF.

CDR3 sequence (DNA): TGTGCCAGCAGTTTATCGGGTCCGTATGGCTACACCTTC. Encoded protein: CASSLSGPYGYTF. The rearrangement uses TRBV28 and TRBJ1-2; D is unresolved. CDR3 length: 13 residues. Trimming left V 1 base short and J 5 bases short, with 8 bases between. In germline, CDR1 is MDHEN, CDR2 SYDVKM.

CDR3 DNA sequence: TGTGCCAGCAGACAACAGGGGGGCACTGAAGCTTTCTTT. Translation gives CASRQQGGTEAFF. The J gene is TRBJ1-1, the V gene TRBV2; 8 positions match TRBD1. The CDR3 has 13 amino acids. Per germline, CDR1 SNHLY and CDR2 FYNNEI. J was trimmed by 4 bases and V by 6 bases; bases with no gene match: 4.

The gene calls are TRBV2 and TRBJ1-5, with a possible D match to TRBD1 (5 bases). CDR1 and CDR2 (germline): SNHLY, FYNNEI. The V end lost 1 base, the J end lost 1 base, and 5 bases lay between the germline ends. This CDR3 has 14 residues. CDR3 in amino acids: CASSEGTSNQPQHF. The CDR3, as DNA: TGTGCCAGCAGTGAAGGGACAAGCAATCAGCCCCAGCATTTT.

The chain is built from TRBV7-9 and TRBJ1-2, with TRBD1 matching over 10 bases. The CDR3 is 12 amino acids. The V segment lost 5 bases and the J segment 8 bases; nucleotides outside the gene matches: 2. Germline-derived CDR1 and CDR2 are SEHNR and FQNEAQ (reference sequence). CDR3 bases: TGTGCCAGCAGCCCGACAGGGGGCGGCTACACCTTC. Its protein is CASSPTGGGYTF.

V is TRBV5-1 and J is TRBJ2-3; 8 positions match TRBD2. V shed 4 bases and J 5 bases; nucleotides not matched to a gene: 15. The CDR3 is 17 residues long. CDR1 is SGHRS and CDR2 is YFSETQ in the germline V gene. The CDR3 loop is CASSRPFSGTGQDTQYF. In DNA, the CDR3 is TGCGCCAGCAGCCGCCCCTTTAGCGGGACGGGGCAAGATACGCAGTATTTT.

This clone was seen once. This chain connects TRBV7-9 to TRBJ1-2; D perhaps matches TRBD1 (5 bases). CDR1 and CDR2 (germline): SEHNR, FQNEAQ (reference sequence). The V gene lost 0 bases and the J gene lost 2 bases, with 13 bases spanning the gap. The CDR3 loop spans 16 amino acids. The CDR3 loop reads CASSLATGGFNYGYTF. The CDR3 DNA is TGTGCCAGCAGCTTAGCCACCGGGGGGTTCAACTATGGCTACACCTTC.

The chain couples TRBV27 to TRBJ2-7; TRBD1 matches at 8 bases. V lost 6 bases to trimming and J lost 5 bases; unmatched junction nucleotides: 9. This CDR3 spans 14 amino acids. Germline CDR1 and CDR2: MNHEY and SMNVEV (reference sequence). In DNA, the CDR3 is TGTGCCAGCAGCACTGCGGACAGGGTCAACGAGCAGTACTTC. It encodes CASSTADRVNEQYF.

The J gene is TRBJ2-2, the V gene TRBV4-1; 9 nucleotides align to TRBD2. The CDR3 loop spans 17 amino acids. The trim removed 3 bases at V and 7 bases at J, leaving 12 bases unmatched. The germline V gene encodes CDR1 MGHRA and CDR2 YSYEKL. The DNA for the CDR3 is TGCGCCAGCAGCCAGAAGCAGACTAGCGGTACAATCGGGGAGCTGTTTTTT. Residues: CASSQKQTSGTIGELFF.

The rearrangement links TRBV5-5 to TRBJ1-2; D possibly corresponds to TRBD1 (5 bases). The CDR3 has 16 amino acids. The germline V gene encodes CDR1 SGHKS and CDR2 YYEKEE (reference sequence). Trimming stripped 0 bases from V and 2 bases from J, with 14 bases between. The CDR3 DNA follows: TGTGCCAGCAGCTTGGACTCGGTCAGGGTAAACTATGGCTACACCTTC. Amino acid sequence: CASSLDSVRVNYGYTF.

In regard to this clone: Distinct nucleotide sequences in the sample also encode this CDR3. The chain links TRBV4-1 to TRBJ2-3; D unclear. V lost 0 bases and J 5 bases, leaving 9 bases between the germline ends. Germline V gene sequence: CDR1 MGHRA, CDR2 YSYEKL. This CDR3 comprises 14 residues. The chain's CDR3 is CASSQDRVGDTQYF. CDR3 DNA sequence: TGCGCCAGCAGCCAAGATCGGGTCGGAGATACGCAGTATTTT.

V and J are TRBV11-2 and TRBJ2-2; TRBD2 aligns across 10 bases. This CDR3 has 18 residues. The germline V gene has CDR1 SGHAT and CDR2 FQNNGV. V shed 2 bases and J 0 bases; nucleotides not matched to a gene: 6. Here the CDR3 reads CASSLYLAGASNTGELFF. The CDR3, as DNA: TGTGCCAGCAGCTTATACCTAGCGGGAGCGTCGAACACCGGGGAGCTGTTTTTT. Looking up the rest from reference TRBV11-2 and TRBJ2-2 gives the full variable domain: EAGVAQSPRYKIIEKRQSVAFWCNPISGHATLYWYQQILGQGPKLLIQFQNNGVVDDSQLPKDRFSAERLKGVDSTLKIQPAKLEDSAVYLCASSLYLAGASNTGELFFGEGSRLTVL.

The sample holds one count of this clone. The gene calls are TRBV18 and TRBJ2-7, with 9 bases aligning to TRBD1. The CDR3 is 13 residues long. The V gene's germline CDR1 is KGHSH and CDR2 LQKENI. The V segment lost 8 bases and the J segment 4 bases; nucleotides outside the gene matches: 6. The CDR3 sequence is CASRTGALYEQYF. DNA for the CDR3: TGTGCCAGCCGGACAGGGGCGTTGTACGAGCAGTACTTC.

Written as DNA, the CDR3 is TGCGCCAGCAGCGGCGGACTAGCGGTTCTTAGATCCAACAATGAGCAGTTCTTC. The encoded protein is CASSGGLAVLRSNNEQFF. The gene calls are TRBV5-1 and TRBJ2-1, with 10 nucleotides matching TRBD2. Trimming removed 4 bases from V and 5 bases from J; junction bases left unmatched: 15. Per the germline V gene, CDR1 is SGHRS and CDR2 is YFSETQ. CDR3 size: 18 residues.

V is TRBV19 and J is TRBJ2-1, with 8 bases identical to TRBD2. Germline values: CDR1 LNHDA, CDR2 SQIVND (reference sequence). The CDR3 covers 16 residues. The junction had 10 bases not matched to a gene; V was cut back by 2 bases and J by 7 bases. This CDR3 reads CASSIKPGLVRNEQFF. CDR3 nucleotides: TGTGCCAGTAGTATAAAGCCGGGACTAGTGAGGAATGAGCAGTTCTTC.

J is TRBJ1-4 and V is TRBV7-9; no clear D. The CDR3 contains 15 residues. Trimming removed 5 bases at V and 7 bases at J, with 17 bases between. Germline CDR1 and CDR2: SEHNR and FQNEAQ (reference sequence). This chain's CDR3 is CASSQEITAGEKLFF. The CDR3 nucleotides read TGTGCCAGCAGCCAAGAAATTACAGCGGGTGAAAAACTGTTTTTT.

The chain is built from TRBV30 and TRBJ1-2, with 7 positions matching TRBD1. V shed 4 bases, J shed 7 bases, and the junction held 6 bases outside the gene matches. Germline V gene data show CDR1 as GTSNPN and CDR2 as SVGIG (reference sequence). This CDR3 spans 12 amino acids. The CDR3 DNA is TGTGCCTGGAATATAGGGGGCTCTGGCTACACCTTC. Its translation: CAWNIGGSGYTF.

The chain carries TRBV5-4 and TRBJ2-5, with a weak D call TRBD1 (5 bases). This CDR3 is built from 13 residues. CDR1 is SGHNT and CDR2 is YYREEE in the germline V gene (reference sequence). Trimming took 6 bases from V and 5 from J, leaving 14 bases between them. CDR3 nucleotide sequence: TGTGCCAGCATGAGAACGTCAGGGGAGACCCAGTACTTC. Residues: CASMRTSGETQYF.

CDR3 sequence reads: CASSFGTGHGYTF. Written as DNA, the CDR3 is TGTGCCAGCAGCTTCGGGACAGGACATGGCTACACCTTC. This sequence joins TRBV7-3 and TRBJ1-2; 8 bases agree with TRBD1. The CDR3 is 13 residues long. With V trimmed by 3 bases and J by 6 bases, 3 bases remained unmatched. CDR1 SGHTA and CDR2 FQGTGA come from the germline V gene.

This chain joins TRBV6-5 and TRBJ2-2; D remains ambiguous. The CDR3 contains 15 residues. Trimming shortened V by 6 bases and J by 1 base, and 12 bases separated the two germline ends. Germline-derived CDR1 and CDR2 are MNHEY and SVGAGI. CDR3 nucleotides: TGTGCCAGCAGAGTGAACTCTCTGAACACCGGGGAGCTGTTTTTT. Its translation is CASRVNSLNTGELFF.

This sequence joins TRBV29-1 and TRBJ2-7; 7 bases map to TRBD2. CDR3 size: 13 residues. Germline values: CDR1 SQVTM, CDR2 ANQGSEA. Germline trimming cut 4 bases from V and 2 bases from J; bases unmatched to any gene: 5. CDR3 residues: CSVGPSGTYEQYF. CDR3 DNA: TGCAGCGTTGGACCTAGCGGTACCTACGAGCAGTACTTC.

The chain joins TRBV5-6 to TRBJ1-2, with TRBD1 identical over 11 bases. The germline CDR1 and CDR2 sequences are SGHDT and YYEEEE. The CDR3 totals 17 residues. The junction had 7 bases not matched to a gene; V was cut back by 0 bases and J by 3 bases. For the CDR3, the DNA is TGTGCCAGCAGCTTGGGGACAGGGGGCGGCCCCTACTATGGCTACACCTTC. Translation gives CASSLGTGGGPYYGYTF.

This clone was counted between two and nine times. The chain recombines TRBV5-5 with TRBJ2-2; D perhaps matches TRBD2 (6 bases). The germline V and J ends were trimmed by 3 bases and 3 bases, with 15 bases remaining between them. Germline V gene sequence: CDR1 SGHKS, CDR2 YYEKEE (reference sequence). The CDR3 has 16 residues. Here the CDR3 DNA reads TGTGCCAGCAGCTCCCGGGGCGAGCGGGACACCGGGGAGCTGTTTTTT. Translation: CASSSRGERDTGELFF.

J is TRBJ2-4 and V is TRBV7-8; a possible D gene is TRBD1 (5 bases). Deletions cut 3 bases from V and 7 bases from J, with 22 bases between. The CDR3 loop spans 17 amino acids. The V gene's germline CDR1 is SGHVS and CDR2 FQNEAQ. The CDR3 is CASSLNPPGYGRNIQYF. CDR3 coding DNA: TGTGCCAGCAGCTTGAATCCCCCAGGGTACGGTAGGAACATTCAGTACTTC.

J is TRBJ2-3 and V is TRBV27; 9 bases fit TRBD1. The trim removed 6 bases at V and 2 bases at J, leaving 9 bases unmatched. Germline V gene sequence: CDR1 MNHEY, CDR2 SMNVEV (reference sequence). The CDR3 has 16 residues. The CDR3 DNA reads as TGTGCCAGCAGAAGTCCCGACAGGGGGGTCACAGATACGCAGTATTTT. Translating gives CASRSPDRGVTDTQYF.